These 23 T cell receptor beta chains were all obtained from the same sample, sequenced in a study of response to subunit inactivated influenza vaccine. Using its own MiXCR run on the RT-PCR reads, TCRdb lists one record per CDR3 protein. The sample includes about 780,000 distinct CDR3 sequences, roughly 18% seen only once; the top ten take about a tenth. Sequencing used PBMCs from blood, obtained around 5 days after vaccination. The receptors derive from a man in his fifties who received an inactivated influenza vaccine.

The chain employs TRBV6-1 and TRBJ2-3; D is undetermined. Per germline, CDR1 MNHNS and CDR2 SASEGT. V was pared by 6 bases and J by 2 bases, with 21 bases between. This CDR3 has 17 amino acids. In nucleotides, the CDR3 is TGTGCCAGCAGCCCCATTCCGGTGGGATTTCCCACAGATACGCAGTATTTT. Translated: CASSPIPVGFPTDTQYF.

This clonotype was seen a handful of times. The gene calls are TRBV6-1 and TRBJ2-3; 12 bases match TRBD2. The CDR3 sequence is 15 residues long. The V gene end was trimmed by 5 bases and the J gene end by 5 bases; junction bases not matched to a gene: 5. Germline V gene data show CDR1 as MNHNS and CDR2 as SASEGT. The CDR3 nucleotides read TGTGCCAGCAGTCCTAGCGGGGGGGTGGGAGATACGCAGTATTTT. Its translation: CASSPSGGVGDTQYF.

The rearrangement joins TRBV6-1 to TRBJ1-2; D gene ambiguous. The CDR3 length is 15 residues. Trimming removed 7 bases from V and 2 bases from J, with 17 bases in between. The V gene's germline CDR1 is MNHNS and CDR2 SASEGT. CDR3 sequence (DNA): TGTGCCAGCAACCCACTGCCAGGCACCAACTATGGCTACACCTTC. The encoded protein is CASNPLPGTNYGYTF.

This sequence joins TRBV27 and TRBJ2-2; perhaps TRBD1 as D (5 bases). The CDR3 contains 17 residues. V lost 3 bases and J 0 bases, leaving 14 bases between the germline ends. From germline, CDR1 is MNHEY and CDR2 SMNVEV (reference sequence). DNA for the CDR3: TGTGCCAGCAGTTTTAAGCCAGGGCCCTCGAACACCGGGGAGCTGTTTTTT. Encoded protein: CASSFKPGPSNTGELFF.

The V call is TRBV12-3 or TRBV12-4, the J call TRBJ2-1, with 7 positions matching TRBD1. V lost 6 bases and J lost 7; bases outside the gene matches: 6. The CDR3 totals 13 residues. CDR3 loop: CASRRNRGNEQFF. In nucleotides, the CDR3 is TGTGCCAGCAGGAGAAACAGGGGTAATGAGCAGTTCTTC.

The J gene is TRBJ2-5, the V gene TRBV20-1; no firm D call. The length of the CDR3 is 10 residues. The germline V gene encodes CDR1 DFQATT and CDR2 SNEGSKA (reference sequence). Trimming cost V 6 bases and J 4 bases, with 6 bases left between them. The CDR3 DNA reads TGCAGTGCAACAAGAGAGACCCAGTACTTC. It codes for CSATRETQYF.

This clonotype was found a few times. The V and J genes are TRBV15 and TRBJ1-3; D gene uncertain. Germline CDR1 reads LNHNV; CDR2 reads YYDKDF (reference sequence). This CDR3 is 16 amino acids long. With 0 bases removed from V and 0 bases from J, the gap between germline ends came to 9 bases. The CDR3 sequence is CATSRDTSSSGNTIYF. DNA for the CDR3: TGTGCCACCAGCAGAGATACAAGTTCCTCTGGAAACACCATATATTTT.

This rearrangement joins TRBV20-1 to TRBJ2-2; D is possibly TRBD1 (6 bases). Germline-derived CDR1 and CDR2 are DFQATT and SNEGSKA (reference sequence). Trimming removed 1 base at V and 3 bases at J, with 9 bases between. The CDR3 extends over 14 amino acids. The CDR3 DNA follows: TGCAGTGCTAGAGGGACAGAGTACACCGGGGAGCTGTTTTTT. Protein product: CSARGTEYTGELFF.

The chain joins TRBV24-1 to TRBJ2-7; TRBD2 agrees at 8 bases. The germline V gene has CDR1 KGHDR and CDR2 SFDVKD. The V and J ends lost 4 bases and 6 bases, in that order; junction bases with no gene match: 4. The CDR3 extends over 13 amino acids. For the CDR3, the DNA is TGTGCCACCAGTGACCCCGGGAGGGCCGAGCAGTACTTC. Protein: CATSDPGRAEQYF.

The chain combines TRBV6-4 with TRBJ2-2, with D hard to call. Trimming pared 3 bases from V and 2 bases from J, leaving 4 bases between. CDR1 MRHNA and CDR2 SNTAGT come from the germline V gene. This CDR3 is built from 13 residues. The CDR3 DNA reads TGTGCCAGCAGTGAAACCAACACCGGGGAGCTGTTTTTT. This encodes CASSETNTGELFF.

This clonotype turned up a few times. This chain joins TRBV5-1 and TRBJ2-3; TRBD2 matches 15 bases. Per germline, CDR1 SGHRS and CDR2 YFSETQ. The CDR3 sequence is 15 residues long. With 3 bases clipped from V and 5 bases from J, the junction kept 1 base outside the gene matches. CDR3 sequence reads: CASSSGLAGGDTQYF. DNA for the CDR3: TGCGCCAGCAGCTCGGGACTAGCGGGAGGAGATACGCAGTATTTT.

This clonotype turned up a few times. V usage is TRBV6-5 and J usage is TRBJ2-2; the D gene is possibly TRBD1 (5 bases). There are 17 residues in the CDR3. V was cut by 0 bases and J by 0 bases, with 11 bases left in between. The germline V gene encodes CDR1 MNHEY and CDR2 SVGAGI. CDR3 DNA sequence: TGTGCCAGCAGTTACTCGGACAAAAACGCGAACACCGGGGAGCTGTTTTTT. This codes for CASSYSDKNANTGELFF.

Written as DNA, the CDR3 is TGTGCCAGCAGCCCTGGGTCTGAGCGACGGAATGAGCAGTTCTTC. It codes for CASSPGSERRNEQFF. This chain links TRBV12-3 or TRBV12-4 with TRBJ2-1; no clear D gene. The CDR3 runs 15 residues. V dropped 6 bases and J dropped 7 bases, with 19 bases sitting between them.

This clonotype appeared a single time. The chain joins TRBV3-1 to TRBJ2-5, with D perhaps TRBD2 (6 bases). Trimming took 0 bases from V and 0 from J, leaving 14 bases between them. Germline CDR1 is LGHDT and CDR2 is YNNKEL (reference sequence). CDR3 size: 17 residues. The CDR3 nucleotides read TGTGCCAGCAGCCAAGATTCAGCCAGCGGGTACCAAGAGACCCAGTACTTC. This codes for CASSQDSASGYQETQYF.

V is TRBV5-1 and J is TRBJ2-1, with 10 bases matching TRBD2. The trim removed 4 bases at V and 6 bases at J, leaving 7 bases unmatched. Germline CDR1 reads SGHRS; CDR2 reads YFSETQ. The CDR3 runs 15 residues. As DNA, the CDR3 is TGCGCCAGCAGCAAGGCCGGGACTAGCGCCAATGAGCAGTTCTTC. Amino acid sequence: CASSKAGTSANEQFF.

In this sample, this clonotype turned up a few times. The rearrangement joins TRBV6-2 or TRBV6-3 to TRBJ2-7; D remains ambiguous. The ends were cut back, 4 bases at V and 0 bases at J, with 10 bases in the middle. CDR1 and CDR2 from the germline V gene are MNHEY and SVGEGT. This CDR3 is 14 amino acids long. The CDR3 loop is CASSSSWNSYEQYF. The CDR3 nucleotides read TGTGCCAGCAGTTCCTCGTGGAACTCCTACGAGCAGTACTTC.

This clonotype was counted a few times. This chain connects TRBV6-5 to TRBJ1-6; weak D call: TRBD1 (5 bases). The CDR3 is made up of 16 amino acids. V lost 4 bases and J 8 bases, leaving 18 bases between the germline ends. Per germline, CDR1 MNHEY and CDR2 SVGAGI. CDR3 nucleotide sequence: TGTGCCAGCAGTTTCCCCGAGGGAGGGGTGTATTCACCCCTCCACTTT. Translated: CASSFPEGGVYSPLHF.

This clonotype was counted only a few times. The chain carries TRBV12-3 or TRBV12-4 and TRBJ2-1; 12 bases align to TRBD2. V gave up 5 bases and J gave up 8 bases; unmatched junction bases: 7. The CDR3 is 15 amino acids. CDR3 coding DNA: TGTGCCAGCAGTCCCGGGACTAGCGGGTACGATGAGCAGTTCTTC. It codes for CASSPGTSGYDEQFF.

This clonotype was observed a handful of times. The chain is built from TRBV7-8 and TRBJ2-1; a weak D match, TRBD1 (5 bases). V lost 5 bases, J lost 9 bases, and 14 bases lay in between. Germline V gene lookup returns CDR1 SGHVS and CDR2 FQNEAQ. CDR3 length equals 13 residues. CDR3 protein: CASSRPDRGEQFF. The CDR3 DNA sequence: TGTGCCAGCAGCCGACCCGATAGGGGTGAGCAGTTCTTC. The full variable domain, completed using reference TRBV7-8 and TRBJ2-1, is GAGVSQSPRYKVAKRGQDVALRCDPISGHVSLFWYQQALGQGPEFLTYFQNEAQLDKSGLPSDRFFAERPEGSVSTLKIQRTQQEDSAVYLCASSRPDRGEQFFGPGTRLTVL.

This chain connects TRBV10-3 to TRBJ2-3, with 13 positions matching TRBD2. The germline V gene encodes CDR1 ENHRY and CDR2 SYGVKD. The CDR3 extends over 16 amino acids. The V segment lost 4 bases and the J segment 4 bases; nucleotides outside the gene matches: 5. CDR3 in amino acids: CAISVGTSGTADTQYF. Written as DNA, the CDR3 is TGTGCCATCAGTGTGGGGACTAGCGGGACGGCAGATACGCAGTATTTT.

This clonotype was counted many times. V is TRBV29-1 and J is TRBJ1-2; 12 nucleotides agree with TRBD1. V gave up 6 bases and J gave up 7 bases; unmatched junction bases: 9. The germline CDR1 and CDR2 sequences are SQVTM and ANQGSEA. There are 14 residues in the CDR3. CDR3 sequence (DNA): TGCAGCGTCGCTTCCGGGACAGGGGGCTTTGGCTACACCTTC. It specifies CSVASGTGGFGYTF.

The sample holds many counts of this clonotype. The chain combines TRBV5-1 with TRBJ2-5, with 7 positions matching TRBD2. The CDR3 is made up of 16 amino acids. The germline CDR1 and CDR2 sequences are SGHRS and YFSETQ. V lost 4 bases and J lost 4; bases outside the gene matches: 13. The CDR3 DNA is TGCGCCAGCAGCCCGACTAGCAACCGCCGGGGAGAGACCCAGTACTTC. Amino acid sequence: CASSPTSNRRGETQYF.

This clonotype showed up just a few times. This rearrangement joins TRBV10-3 to TRBJ1-2, with D unresolved. Germline CDR1 is ENHRY and CDR2 is SYGVKD. V was trimmed by 3 bases and J by 1 base, leaving 9 bases between them. CDR3 length: 14 amino acids. The CDR3 loop is CAISELPNNYGYTF. DNA for the CDR3: TGTGCCATCAGTGAACTCCCAAATAACTATGGCTACACCTTC.